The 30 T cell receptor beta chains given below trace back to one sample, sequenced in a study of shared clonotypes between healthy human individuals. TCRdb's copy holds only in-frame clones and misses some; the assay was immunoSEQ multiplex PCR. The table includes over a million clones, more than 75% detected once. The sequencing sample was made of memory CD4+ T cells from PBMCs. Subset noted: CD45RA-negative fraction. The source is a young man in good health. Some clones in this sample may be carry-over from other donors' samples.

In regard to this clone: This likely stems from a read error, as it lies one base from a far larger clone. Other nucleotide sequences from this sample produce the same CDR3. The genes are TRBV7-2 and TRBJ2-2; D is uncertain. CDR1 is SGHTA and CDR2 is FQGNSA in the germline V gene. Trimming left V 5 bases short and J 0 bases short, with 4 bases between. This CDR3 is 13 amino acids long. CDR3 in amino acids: CASSTPNTGELFF. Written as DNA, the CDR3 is TGTGCCAGCAGCACCCCGAACACCGGGGAGCTGTTTTTT.

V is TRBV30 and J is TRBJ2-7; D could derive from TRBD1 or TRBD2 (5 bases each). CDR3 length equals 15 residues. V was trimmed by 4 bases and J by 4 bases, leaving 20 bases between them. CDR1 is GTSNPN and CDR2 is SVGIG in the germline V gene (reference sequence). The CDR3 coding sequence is TGTGCCTGGAAGCACCGGGACCCCGGTGGTTACGAGCAGTACTTC. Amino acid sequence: CAWKHRDPGGYEQYF.

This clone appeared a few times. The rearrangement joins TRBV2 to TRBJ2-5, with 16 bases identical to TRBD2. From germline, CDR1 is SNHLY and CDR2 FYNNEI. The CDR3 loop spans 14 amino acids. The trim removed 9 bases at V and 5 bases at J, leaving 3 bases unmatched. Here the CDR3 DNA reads TGTGCCAGTCAGGGACTAGCGGGAGGGGAGACCCAGTACTTC. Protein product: CASQGLAGGETQYF.

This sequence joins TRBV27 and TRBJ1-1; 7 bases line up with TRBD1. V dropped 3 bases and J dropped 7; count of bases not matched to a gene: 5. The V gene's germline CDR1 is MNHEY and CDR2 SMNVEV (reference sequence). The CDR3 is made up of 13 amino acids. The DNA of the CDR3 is TGTGCCAGCAGTTTGGTCGCAGGGGGTGAAGCTTTCTTT. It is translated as CASSLVAGGEAFF.

The CDR3 nucleotides read TGTGCCAGCAGTGAAGTTAGGTTCGGGACTAGCGGGAGGGGGACAGATACGCAGTATTTT. It translates to CASSEVRFGTSGRGTDTQYF. The chain uses TRBV6-1 and TRBJ2-3; 16 bases are shared with TRBD2. Per germline, CDR1 MNHNS and CDR2 SASEGT. The CDR3 loop spans 20 amino acids. J lost 3 bases, V lost 1 base, and 10 bases had no gene match.

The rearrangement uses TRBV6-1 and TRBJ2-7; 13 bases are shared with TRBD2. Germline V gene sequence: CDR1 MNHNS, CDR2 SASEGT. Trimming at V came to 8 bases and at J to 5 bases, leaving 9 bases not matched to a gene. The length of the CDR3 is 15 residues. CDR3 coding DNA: TGTGCCAGCTCCCTAGGACTAGCGGGAGAAGACGAGCAGTACTTC. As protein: CASSLGLAGEDEQYF.

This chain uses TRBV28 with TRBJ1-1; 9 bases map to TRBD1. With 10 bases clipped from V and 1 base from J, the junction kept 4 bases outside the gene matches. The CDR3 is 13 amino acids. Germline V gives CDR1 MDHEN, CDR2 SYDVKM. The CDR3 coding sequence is TGTGCCACCCGGACAGGGGCGAACACTGAAGCTTTCTTT. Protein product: CATRTGANTEAFF.

DNA for the CDR3: TGTGCCAGCAGGGCCGGGGGGGCGGTAACAGATACGCAGTATTTT. It yields the protein CASRAGGAVTDTQYF. The chain has TRBV5-4 and TRBJ2-3; 8 nucleotides align to TRBD2. The CDR3 totals 15 residues. CDR1 is SGHNT, CDR2 YYREEE, per germline (reference sequence). J gave up 3 bases and V 5 bases, and 8 bases lay outside the gene matches.

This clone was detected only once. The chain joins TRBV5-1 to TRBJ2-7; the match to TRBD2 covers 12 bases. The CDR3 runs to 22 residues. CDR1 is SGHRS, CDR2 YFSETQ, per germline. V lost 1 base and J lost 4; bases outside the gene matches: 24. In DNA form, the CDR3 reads TGCGCCAGCAGCTTGCCCCCCCCGGGACAGGCCAGGGGGACTAGCGGGCGGTACGAGCAGTACTTC. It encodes CASSLPPPGQARGTSGRYEQYF.

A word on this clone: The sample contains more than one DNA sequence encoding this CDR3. In DNA, the CDR3 is TGTGCCTGGAGCCTCGTGCACACTGAAGCTTTCTTT. As protein: CAWSLVHTEAFF. The gene calls are TRBV30 and TRBJ1-1, with D unclear. V lost 3 bases, J lost 3 bases, and 8 bases lay in between. The CDR3 spans 12 residues. Germline V gives CDR1 GTSNPN, CDR2 SVGIG (reference sequence).

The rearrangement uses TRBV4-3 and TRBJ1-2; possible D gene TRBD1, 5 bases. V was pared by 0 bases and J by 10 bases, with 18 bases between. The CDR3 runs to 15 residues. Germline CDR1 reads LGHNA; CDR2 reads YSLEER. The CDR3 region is CASSQDTSRESYYTF. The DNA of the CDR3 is TGCGCCAGCAGCCAAGATACCTCCAGGGAGTCGTACTACACCTTC.

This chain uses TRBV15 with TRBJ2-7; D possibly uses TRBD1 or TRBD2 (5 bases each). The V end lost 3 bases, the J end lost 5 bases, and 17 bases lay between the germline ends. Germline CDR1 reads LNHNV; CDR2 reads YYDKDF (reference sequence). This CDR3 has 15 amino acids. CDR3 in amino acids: CATSRLSGGYDEQYF. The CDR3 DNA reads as TGTGCCACCAGCAGGCTAAGTGGGGGATACGACGAGCAGTACTTC. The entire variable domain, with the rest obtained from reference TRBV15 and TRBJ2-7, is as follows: DAMVIQNPRYQVTQFGKPVTLSCSQTLNHNVMYWYQQKSSQAPKLLFHYYDKDFNNEADTPDNFQSRRPNTSFCFLDIRSPGLGDTAMYLCATSRLSGGYDEQYFGPGTRLTVT.

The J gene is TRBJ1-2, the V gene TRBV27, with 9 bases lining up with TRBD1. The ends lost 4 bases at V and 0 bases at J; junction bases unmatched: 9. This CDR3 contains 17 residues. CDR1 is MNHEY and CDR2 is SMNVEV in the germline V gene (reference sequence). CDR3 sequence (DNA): TGTGCCAGCAGTTACCTCGCCCGACAGGGGGCTAACTATGGCTACACCTTC. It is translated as CASSYLARQGANYGYTF.

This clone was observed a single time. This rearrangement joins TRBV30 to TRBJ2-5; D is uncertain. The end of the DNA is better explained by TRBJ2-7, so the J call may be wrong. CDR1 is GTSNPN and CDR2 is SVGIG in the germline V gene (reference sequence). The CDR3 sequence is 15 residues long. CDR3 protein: CAWSVRRVSSYEQYF. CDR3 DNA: TGTGCCTGGAGTGTACGACGGGTTAGCTCCTACGAGCAGTACTTC.

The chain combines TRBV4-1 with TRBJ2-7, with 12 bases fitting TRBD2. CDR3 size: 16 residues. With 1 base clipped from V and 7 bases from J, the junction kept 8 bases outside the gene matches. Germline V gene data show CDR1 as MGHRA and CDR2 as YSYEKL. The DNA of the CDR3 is TGCGCCAGCAGCCAAGGCAGACTAGCGGGAGCGGATGAGCAGTACTTC. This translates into CASSQGRLAGADEQYF.

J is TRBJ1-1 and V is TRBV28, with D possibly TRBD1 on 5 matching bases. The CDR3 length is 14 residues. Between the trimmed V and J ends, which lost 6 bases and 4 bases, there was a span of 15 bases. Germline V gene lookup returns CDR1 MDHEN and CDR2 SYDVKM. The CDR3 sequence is CASSLPGSPTEAFF. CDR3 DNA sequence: TGTGCCAGCAGCCTCCCAGGGAGTCCCACTGAAGCTTTCTTT.

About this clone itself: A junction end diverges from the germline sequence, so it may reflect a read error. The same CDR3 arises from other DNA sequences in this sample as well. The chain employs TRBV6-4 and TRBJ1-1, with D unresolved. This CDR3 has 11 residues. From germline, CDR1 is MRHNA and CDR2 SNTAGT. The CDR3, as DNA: TGTGCCAGCAGCGCTGGGGATAAAGCTTTCTTC. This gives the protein CASSAGDKAFF.

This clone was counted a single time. CDR3: CASSLAGLPYTDTQYF. The DNA for the CDR3 is TGCGCCAGCAGCTTGGCGGGACTCCCCTACACAGATACGCAGTATTTT. The chain uses TRBV5-1 and TRBJ2-3; possible D gene TRBD2, 6 bases. The CDR3 sequence is 16 residues long. Trimming shortened V by 0 bases and J by 2 bases, and 13 bases separated the two germline ends. The V gene's germline CDR1 is SGHRS and CDR2 YFSETQ.

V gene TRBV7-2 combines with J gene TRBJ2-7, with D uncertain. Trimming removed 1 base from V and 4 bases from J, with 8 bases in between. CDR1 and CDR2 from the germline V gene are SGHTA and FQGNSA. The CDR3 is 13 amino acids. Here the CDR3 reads CASSLVNLYEQYF. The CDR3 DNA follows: TGTGCCAGCAGCTTAGTCAACCTGTACGAGCAGTACTTC.

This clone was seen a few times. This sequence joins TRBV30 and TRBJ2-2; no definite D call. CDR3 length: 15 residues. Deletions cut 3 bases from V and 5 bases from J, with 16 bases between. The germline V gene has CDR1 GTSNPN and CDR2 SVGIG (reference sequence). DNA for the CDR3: TGTGCCTGGAGGGGTCGTAGAGAAGAGACCGGGGAGCTGTTTTTT. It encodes CAWRGRREETGELFF.

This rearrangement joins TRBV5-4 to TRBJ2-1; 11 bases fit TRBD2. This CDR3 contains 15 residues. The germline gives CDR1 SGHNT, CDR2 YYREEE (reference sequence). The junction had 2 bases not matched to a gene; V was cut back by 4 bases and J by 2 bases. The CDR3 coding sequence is TGTGCCAGCAGCACGACTAGCGGGGCCTACAATGAGCAGTTCTTC. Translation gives CASSTTSGAYNEQFF.

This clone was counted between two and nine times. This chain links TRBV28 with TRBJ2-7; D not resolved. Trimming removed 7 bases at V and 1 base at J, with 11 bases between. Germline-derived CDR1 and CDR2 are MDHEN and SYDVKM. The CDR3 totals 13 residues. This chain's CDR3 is CASNGGLSYEQYF. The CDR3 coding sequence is TGTGCCAGCAACGGTGGGCTTTCCTACGAGCAGTACTTC.

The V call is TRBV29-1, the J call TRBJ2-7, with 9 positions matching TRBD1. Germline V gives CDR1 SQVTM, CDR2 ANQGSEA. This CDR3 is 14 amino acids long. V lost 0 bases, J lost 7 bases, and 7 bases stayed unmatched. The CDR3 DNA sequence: TGCAGCGTTGAAGATCTTAGGACAGGGGAAGAGCAGTACTTC. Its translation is CSVEDLRTGEEQYF.

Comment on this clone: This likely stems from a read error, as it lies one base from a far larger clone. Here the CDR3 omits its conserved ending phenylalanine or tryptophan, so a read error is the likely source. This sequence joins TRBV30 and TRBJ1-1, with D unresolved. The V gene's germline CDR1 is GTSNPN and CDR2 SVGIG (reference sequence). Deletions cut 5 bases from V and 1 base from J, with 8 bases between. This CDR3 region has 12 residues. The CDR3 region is CAWAPGNTEAFS. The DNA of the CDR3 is TGTGCCTGGGCCCCGGGGAACACTGAAGCTTTCTCT.

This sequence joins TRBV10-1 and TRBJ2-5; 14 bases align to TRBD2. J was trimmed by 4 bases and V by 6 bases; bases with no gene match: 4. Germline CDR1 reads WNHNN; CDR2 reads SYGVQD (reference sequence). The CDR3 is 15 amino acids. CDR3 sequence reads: CASSAGLAGGETQYF. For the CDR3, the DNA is TGCGCCAGCAGCGCAGGACTAGCGGGAGGAGAGACCCAGTACTTC.

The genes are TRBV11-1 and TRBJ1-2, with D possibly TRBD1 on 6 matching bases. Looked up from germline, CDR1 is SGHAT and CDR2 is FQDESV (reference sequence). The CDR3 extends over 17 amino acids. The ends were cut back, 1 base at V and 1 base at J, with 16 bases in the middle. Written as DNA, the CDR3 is TGTGCCAGCAGCTTAGAAGGGGGAACACGACTTAACTATGGCTACACCTTC. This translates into CASSLEGGTRLNYGYTF. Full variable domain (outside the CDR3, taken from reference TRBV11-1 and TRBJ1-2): EAEVAQSPRYKITEKSQAVAFWCDPISGHATLYWYRQILGQGPELLVQFQDESVVDDSQLPKDRFSAERLKGVDSTLKIQPAELGDSAMYLCASSLEGGTRLNYGYTFGSGTRLTVV.

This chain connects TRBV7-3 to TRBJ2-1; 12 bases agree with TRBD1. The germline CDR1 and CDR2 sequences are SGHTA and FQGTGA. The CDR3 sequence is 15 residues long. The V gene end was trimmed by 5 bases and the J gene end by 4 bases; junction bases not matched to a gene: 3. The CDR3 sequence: CASSGDRGPYNEQFF. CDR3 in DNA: TGTGCCAGCAGCGGGGACAGGGGGCCTTACAATGAGCAGTTCTTC.

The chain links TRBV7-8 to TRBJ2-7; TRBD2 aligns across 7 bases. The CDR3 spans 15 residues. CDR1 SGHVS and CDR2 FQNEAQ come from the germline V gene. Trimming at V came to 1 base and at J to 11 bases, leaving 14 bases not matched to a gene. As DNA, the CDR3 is TGTGCCAGCAGCTTAGGGCTAGCGGAGCAAGAAGGGGAGTACTTC. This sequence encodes CASSLGLAEQEGEYF.

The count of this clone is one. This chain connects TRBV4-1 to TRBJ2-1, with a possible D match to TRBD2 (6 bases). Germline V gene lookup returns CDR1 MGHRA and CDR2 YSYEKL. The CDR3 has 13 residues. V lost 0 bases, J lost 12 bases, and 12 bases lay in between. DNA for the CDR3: TGCGCCAGCAGCCAAGACCGGGACTCCGGGCAGTTCTTC. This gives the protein CASSQDRDSGQFF.

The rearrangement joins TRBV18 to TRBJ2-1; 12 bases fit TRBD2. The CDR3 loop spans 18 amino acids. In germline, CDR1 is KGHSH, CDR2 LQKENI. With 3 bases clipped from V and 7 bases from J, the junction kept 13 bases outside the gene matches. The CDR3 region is CASSPAAASGRVRNEQFF. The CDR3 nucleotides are TGTGCCAGCTCACCCGCCGCTGCTAGCGGGAGGGTACGTAATGAGCAGTTCTTC.